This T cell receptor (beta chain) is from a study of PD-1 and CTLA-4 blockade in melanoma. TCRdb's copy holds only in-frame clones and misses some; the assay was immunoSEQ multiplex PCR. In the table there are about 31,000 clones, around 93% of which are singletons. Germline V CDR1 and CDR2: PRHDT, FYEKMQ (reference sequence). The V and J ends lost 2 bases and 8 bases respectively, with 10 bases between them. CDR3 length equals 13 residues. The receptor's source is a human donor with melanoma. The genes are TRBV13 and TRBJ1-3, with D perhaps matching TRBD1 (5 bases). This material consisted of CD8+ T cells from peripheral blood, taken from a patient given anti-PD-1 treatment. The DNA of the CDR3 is TGTGCCAGCAGCTTATCAGGGTTTGACACCATATATTTT. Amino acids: CASSLSGFDTIYF.